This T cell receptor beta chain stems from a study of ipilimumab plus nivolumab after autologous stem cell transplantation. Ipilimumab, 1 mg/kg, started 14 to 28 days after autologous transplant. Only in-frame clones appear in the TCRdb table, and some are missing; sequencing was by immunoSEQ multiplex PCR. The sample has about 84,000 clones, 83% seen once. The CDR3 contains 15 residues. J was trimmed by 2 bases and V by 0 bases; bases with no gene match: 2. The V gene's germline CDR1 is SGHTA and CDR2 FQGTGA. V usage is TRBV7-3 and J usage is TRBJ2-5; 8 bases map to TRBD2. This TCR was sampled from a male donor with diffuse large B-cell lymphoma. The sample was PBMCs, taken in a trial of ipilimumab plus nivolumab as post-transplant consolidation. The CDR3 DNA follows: TGTGCCAGCAGCTTAACTGGCGGGGGGCAAGAGACCCAGTACTTC. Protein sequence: CASSLTGGGQETQYF.